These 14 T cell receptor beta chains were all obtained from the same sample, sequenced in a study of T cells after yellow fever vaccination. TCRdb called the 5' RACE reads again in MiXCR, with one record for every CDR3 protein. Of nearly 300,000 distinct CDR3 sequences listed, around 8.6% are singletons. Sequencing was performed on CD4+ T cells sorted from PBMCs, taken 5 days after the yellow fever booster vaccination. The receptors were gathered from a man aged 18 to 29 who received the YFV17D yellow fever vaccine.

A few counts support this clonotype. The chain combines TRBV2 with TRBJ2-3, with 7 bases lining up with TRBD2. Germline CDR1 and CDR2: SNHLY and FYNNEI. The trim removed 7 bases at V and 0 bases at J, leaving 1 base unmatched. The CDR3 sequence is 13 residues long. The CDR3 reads CASKRGSTDTQYF. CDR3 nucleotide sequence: TGTGCCAGCAAGCGGGGTAGCACAGATACGCAGTATTTT. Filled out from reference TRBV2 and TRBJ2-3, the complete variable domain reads EPEVTQTPSHQVTQMGQEVILRCVPISNHLYFYWYRQILGQKVEFLVSFYNNEISEKSEIFDDQFSVERPDGSNFTLKIRSTKLEDSAMYFCASKRGSTDTQYFGPGTRLTVL.

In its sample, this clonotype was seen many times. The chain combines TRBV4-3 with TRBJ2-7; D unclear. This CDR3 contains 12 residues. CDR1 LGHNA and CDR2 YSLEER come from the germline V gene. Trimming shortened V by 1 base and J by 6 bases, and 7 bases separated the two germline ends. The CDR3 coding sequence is TGCGCCAGCAGCCAAGGAGGCTCCGAGCAGTACTTC. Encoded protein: CASSQGGSEQYF.

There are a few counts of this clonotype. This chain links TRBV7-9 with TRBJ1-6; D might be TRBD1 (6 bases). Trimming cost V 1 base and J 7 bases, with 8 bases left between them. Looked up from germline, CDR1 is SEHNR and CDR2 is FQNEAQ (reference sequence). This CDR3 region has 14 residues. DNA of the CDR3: TGTGCCAGCAGCTTAGGGACAGAAAATTCACCCCTCCACTTT. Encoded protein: CASSLGTENSPLHF.

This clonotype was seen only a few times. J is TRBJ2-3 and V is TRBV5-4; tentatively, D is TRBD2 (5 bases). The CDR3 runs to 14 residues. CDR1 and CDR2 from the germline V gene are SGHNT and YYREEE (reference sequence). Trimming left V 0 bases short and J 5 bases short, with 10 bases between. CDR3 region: CASSLGGVRDTQYF. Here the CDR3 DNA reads TGTGCCAGCAGCTTGGGGGGAGTTAGAGATACGCAGTATTTT.

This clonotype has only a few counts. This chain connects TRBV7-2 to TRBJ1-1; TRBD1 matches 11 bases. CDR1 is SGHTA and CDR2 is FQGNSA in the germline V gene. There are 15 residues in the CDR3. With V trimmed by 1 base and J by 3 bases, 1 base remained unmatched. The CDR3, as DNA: TGTGCCAGCAGCTTAGGGGGACAGGGGGACACTGAAGCTTTCTTT. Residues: CASSLGGQGDTEAFF.

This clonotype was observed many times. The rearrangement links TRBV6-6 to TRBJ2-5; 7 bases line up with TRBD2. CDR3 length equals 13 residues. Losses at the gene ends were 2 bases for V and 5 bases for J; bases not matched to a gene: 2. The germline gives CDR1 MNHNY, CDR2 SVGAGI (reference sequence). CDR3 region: CASSYRGGETQYF. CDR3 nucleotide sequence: TGTGCCAGCAGTTACAGGGGAGGGGAGACCCAGTACTTC.

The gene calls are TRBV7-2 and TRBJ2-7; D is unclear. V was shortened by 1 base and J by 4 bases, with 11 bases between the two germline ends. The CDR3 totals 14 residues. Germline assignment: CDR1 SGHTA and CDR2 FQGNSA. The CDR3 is CASSLGRYDYEQYF. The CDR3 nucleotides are TGTGCCAGCAGCTTAGGCAGATACGATTACGAGCAGTACTTC. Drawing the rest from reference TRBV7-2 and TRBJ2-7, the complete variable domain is GAGVSQSPSNKVTEKGKDVELRCDPISGHTALYWYRQSLGQGLEFLIYFQGNSAPDKSGLPSDRFSAERTGGSVSTLTIQRTQQEDSAVYLCASSLGRYDYEQYFGPGTRLTVT.

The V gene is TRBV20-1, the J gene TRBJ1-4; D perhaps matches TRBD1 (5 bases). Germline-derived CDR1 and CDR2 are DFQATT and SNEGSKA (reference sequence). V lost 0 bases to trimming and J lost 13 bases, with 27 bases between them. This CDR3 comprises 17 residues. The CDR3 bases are TGCAGTGCTAGAGATCAACTAGAGACAGACCCTTCTAGGCGACTGTTTTTT. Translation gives CSARDQLETDPSRRLFF.

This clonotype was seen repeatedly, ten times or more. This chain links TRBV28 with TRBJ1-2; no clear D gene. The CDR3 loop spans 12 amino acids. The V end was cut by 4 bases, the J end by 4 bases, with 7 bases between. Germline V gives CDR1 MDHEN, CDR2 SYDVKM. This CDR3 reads CASSWVGYGYTF. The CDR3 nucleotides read TGTGCCAGCAGTTGGGTGGGCTATGGCTACACCTTC.

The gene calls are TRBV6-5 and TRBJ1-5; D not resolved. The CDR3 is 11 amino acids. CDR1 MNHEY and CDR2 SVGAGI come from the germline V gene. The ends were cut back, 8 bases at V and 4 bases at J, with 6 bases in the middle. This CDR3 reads CASGRNQPQHF. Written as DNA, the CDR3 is TGTGCCAGCGGAAGGAATCAGCCCCAGCATTTT.

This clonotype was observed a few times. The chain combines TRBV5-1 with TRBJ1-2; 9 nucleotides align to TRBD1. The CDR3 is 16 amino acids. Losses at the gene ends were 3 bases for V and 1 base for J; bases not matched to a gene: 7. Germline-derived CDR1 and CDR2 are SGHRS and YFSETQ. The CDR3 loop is CASSWTGEKSNYGYTF. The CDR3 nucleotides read TGCGCCAGCAGCTGGACAGGGGAGAAAAGTAACTATGGCTACACCTTC.

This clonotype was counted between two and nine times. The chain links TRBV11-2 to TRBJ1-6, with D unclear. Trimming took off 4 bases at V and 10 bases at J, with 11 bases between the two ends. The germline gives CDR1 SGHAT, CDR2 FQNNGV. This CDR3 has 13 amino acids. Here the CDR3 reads CASSSRTGSPLHF. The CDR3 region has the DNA TGTGCCAGCAGCTCTAGGACGGGATCACCCCTCCACTTT.

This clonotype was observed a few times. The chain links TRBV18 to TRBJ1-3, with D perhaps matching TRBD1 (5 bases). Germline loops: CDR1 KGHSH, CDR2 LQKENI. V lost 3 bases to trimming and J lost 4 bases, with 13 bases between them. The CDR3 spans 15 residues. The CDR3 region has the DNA TGTGCCAGCTCACCTGATAGACAGATGGGAAACACCATATATTTT. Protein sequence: CASSPDRQMGNTIYF.

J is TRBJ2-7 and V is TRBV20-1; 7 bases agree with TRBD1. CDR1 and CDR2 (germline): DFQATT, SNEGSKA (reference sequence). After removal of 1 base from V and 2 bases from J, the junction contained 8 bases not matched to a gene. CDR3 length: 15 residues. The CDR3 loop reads CSARAGTEVTYEQYF. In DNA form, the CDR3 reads TGCAGTGCTAGAGCCGGGACAGAAGTAACCTACGAGCAGTACTTC.